The clone carrying this TCR beta chain occurred many times. The data originate from a study of human T cells and chemical hapten exposure. Unfractionated whole blood was the source from which total RNA was extracted. MiXCR, applied by TCRdb to the 5' RACE reads, yields one record per CDR3 protein. Of some 150,000 distinct CDR3 sequences in the sample, around 4.1% are singletons; the top ten hold over 1.3%. V was trimmed by 4 bases and J by 0 bases, leaving 21 bases between them. The CDR3 has 18 amino acids. Germline-derived CDR1 and CDR2 are SGHVS and FQNEAQ. The chain links TRBV7-8 to TRBJ1-2; TRBD1 is a possible D gene (5 bases). The clonotype originates from a female donor in good health. In nucleotides, the CDR3 is TGTGCCAGCAGCTCAAGATACATAGGGGTAACCACTAACTATGGCTACACCTTC. Translating it yields CASSSRYIGVTTNYGYTF. The full variable domain, with the rest looked up from reference TRBV7-8 and TRBJ1-2, is GAGVSQSPRYKVAKRGQDVALRCDPISGHVSLFWYQQALGQGPEFLTYFQNEAQLDKSGLPSDRFFAERPEGSVSTLKIQRTQQEDSAVYLCASSSRYIGVTTNYGYTFGSGTRLTVV.